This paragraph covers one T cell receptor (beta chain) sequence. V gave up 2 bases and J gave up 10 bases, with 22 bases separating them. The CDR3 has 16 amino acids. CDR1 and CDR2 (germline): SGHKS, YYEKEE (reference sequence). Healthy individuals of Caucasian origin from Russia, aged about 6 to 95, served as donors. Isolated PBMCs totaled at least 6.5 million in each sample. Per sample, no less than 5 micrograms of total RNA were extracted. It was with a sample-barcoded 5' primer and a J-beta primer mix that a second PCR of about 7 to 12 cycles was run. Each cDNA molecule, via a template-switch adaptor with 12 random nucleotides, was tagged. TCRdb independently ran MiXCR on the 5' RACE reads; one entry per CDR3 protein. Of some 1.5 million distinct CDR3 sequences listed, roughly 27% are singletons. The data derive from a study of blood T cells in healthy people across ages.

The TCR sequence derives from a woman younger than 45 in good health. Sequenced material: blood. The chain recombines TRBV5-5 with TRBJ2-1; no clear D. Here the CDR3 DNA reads TGTGCCAGCAGCTTATCATACCGCCGGCCGACCGGGGAGCAGTTCTTC. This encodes CASSLSYRRPTGEQFF.